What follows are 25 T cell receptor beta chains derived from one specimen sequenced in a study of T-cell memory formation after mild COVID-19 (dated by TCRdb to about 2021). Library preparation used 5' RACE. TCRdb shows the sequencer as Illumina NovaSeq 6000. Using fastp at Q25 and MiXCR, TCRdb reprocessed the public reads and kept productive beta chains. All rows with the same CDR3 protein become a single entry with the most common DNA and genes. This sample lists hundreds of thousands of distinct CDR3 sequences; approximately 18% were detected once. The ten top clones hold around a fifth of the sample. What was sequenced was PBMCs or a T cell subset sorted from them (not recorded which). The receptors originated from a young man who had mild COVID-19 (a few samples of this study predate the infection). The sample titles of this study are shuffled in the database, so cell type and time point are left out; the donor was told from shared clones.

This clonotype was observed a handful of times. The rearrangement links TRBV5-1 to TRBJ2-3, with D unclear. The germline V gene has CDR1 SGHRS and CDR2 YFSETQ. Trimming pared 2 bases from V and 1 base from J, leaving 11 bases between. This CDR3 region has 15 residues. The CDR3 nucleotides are TGCGCCAGCAGCTTTGAGCCGTGGGGCACAGATACGCAGTATTTT. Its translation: CASSFEPWGTDTQYF.

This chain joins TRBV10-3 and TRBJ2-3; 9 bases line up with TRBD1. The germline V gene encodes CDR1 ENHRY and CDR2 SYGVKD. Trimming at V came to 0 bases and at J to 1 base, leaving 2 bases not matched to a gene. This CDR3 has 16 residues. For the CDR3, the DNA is TGTGCCATCAGTGAGTCGCGGACAGGGGGCACAGATACGCAGTATTTT. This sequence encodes CAISESRTGGTDTQYF.

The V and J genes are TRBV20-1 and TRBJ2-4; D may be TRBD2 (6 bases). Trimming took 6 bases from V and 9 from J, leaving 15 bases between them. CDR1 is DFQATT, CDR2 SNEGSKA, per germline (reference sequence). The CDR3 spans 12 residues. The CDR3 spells CSAVLGGGIQYF. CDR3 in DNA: TGCAGTGCAGTCTTGGGGGGTGGCATTCAGTACTTC.

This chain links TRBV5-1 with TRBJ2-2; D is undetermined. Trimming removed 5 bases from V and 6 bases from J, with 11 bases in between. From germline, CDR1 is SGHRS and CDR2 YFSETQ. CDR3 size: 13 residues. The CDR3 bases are TGCGCCAGCAGTGACCTTATGTCCGGGGAGCTGTTTTTT. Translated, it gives CASSDLMSGELFF. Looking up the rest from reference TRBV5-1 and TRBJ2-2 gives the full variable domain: KAGVTQTPRYLIKTRGQQVTLSCSPISGHRSVSWYQQTPGQGLQFLFEYFSETQRNKGNFPGRFSGRQFSNSRSEMNVSTLELGDSALYLCASSDLMSGELFFGEGSRLTVL.

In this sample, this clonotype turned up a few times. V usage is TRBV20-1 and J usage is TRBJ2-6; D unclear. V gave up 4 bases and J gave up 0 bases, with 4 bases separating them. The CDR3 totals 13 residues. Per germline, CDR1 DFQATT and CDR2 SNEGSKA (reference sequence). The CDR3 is CSATGSGANVLTF. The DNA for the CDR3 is TGCAGTGCTACAGGCTCTGGGGCCAACGTCCTGACTTTC.

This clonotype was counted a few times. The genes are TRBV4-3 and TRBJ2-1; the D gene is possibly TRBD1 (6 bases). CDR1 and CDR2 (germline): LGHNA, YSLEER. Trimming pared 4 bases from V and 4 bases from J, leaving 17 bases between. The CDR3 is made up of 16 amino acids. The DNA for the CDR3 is TGCGCCAGCAGCCTGCGAGGGGGTATGGGATACAATGAGCAGTTCTTC. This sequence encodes CASSLRGGMGYNEQFF.

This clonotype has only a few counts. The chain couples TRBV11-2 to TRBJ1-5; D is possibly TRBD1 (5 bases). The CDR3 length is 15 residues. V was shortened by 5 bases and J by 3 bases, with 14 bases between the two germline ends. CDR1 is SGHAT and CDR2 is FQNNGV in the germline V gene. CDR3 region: CASSPRAGPNQPQHF. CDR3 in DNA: TGTGCCAGCAGCCCCCGGGCGGGACCCAATCAGCCCCAGCATTTT.

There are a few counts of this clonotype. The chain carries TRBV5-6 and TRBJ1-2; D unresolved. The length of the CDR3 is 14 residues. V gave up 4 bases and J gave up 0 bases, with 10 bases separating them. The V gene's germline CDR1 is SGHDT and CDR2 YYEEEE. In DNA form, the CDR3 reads TGTGCCAGCAGCCCTGGAGCTTCTAACTATGGCTACACCTTC. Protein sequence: CASSPGASNYGYTF.

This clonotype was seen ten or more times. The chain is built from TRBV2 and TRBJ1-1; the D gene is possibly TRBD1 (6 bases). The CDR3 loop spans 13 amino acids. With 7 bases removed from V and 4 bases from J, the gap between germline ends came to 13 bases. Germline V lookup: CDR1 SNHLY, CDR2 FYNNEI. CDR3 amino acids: CASNSDRGTEAFF. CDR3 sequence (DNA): TGTGCCAGCAATTCGGACAGAGGCACTGAAGCTTTCTTT.

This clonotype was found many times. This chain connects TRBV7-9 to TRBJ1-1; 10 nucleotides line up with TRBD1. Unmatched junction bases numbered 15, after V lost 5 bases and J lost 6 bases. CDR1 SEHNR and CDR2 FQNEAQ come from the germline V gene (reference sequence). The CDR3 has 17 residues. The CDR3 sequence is CASSPGTGVGSLPEAFF. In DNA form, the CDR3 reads TGTGCCAGCAGCCCGGGGACAGGGGTCGGATCGTTACCTGAAGCTTTCTTT.

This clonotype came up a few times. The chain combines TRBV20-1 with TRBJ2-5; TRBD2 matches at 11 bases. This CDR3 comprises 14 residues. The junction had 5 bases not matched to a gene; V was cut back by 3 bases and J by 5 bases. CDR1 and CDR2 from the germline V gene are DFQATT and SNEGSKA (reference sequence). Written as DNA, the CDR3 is TGCAGTGCTAGTAGCGGGGGGGCGCAGGAGACCCAGTACTTC. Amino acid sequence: CSASSGGAQETQYF.

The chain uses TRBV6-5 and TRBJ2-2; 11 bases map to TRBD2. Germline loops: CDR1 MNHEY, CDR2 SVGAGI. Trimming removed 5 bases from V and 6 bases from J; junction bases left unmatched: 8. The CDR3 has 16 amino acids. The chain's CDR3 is CASSPLGTSGAGELFF. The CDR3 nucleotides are TGTGCCAGCAGTCCCCTTGGGACTAGCGGCGCCGGGGAGCTGTTTTTT.

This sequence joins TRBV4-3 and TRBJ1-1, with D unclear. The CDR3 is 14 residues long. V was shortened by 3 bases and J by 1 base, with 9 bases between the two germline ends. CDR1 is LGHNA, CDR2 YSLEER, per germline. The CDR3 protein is CASSHLIQNTEAFF. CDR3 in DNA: TGCGCCAGCAGCCACCTGATCCAGAACACTGAAGCTTTCTTT.

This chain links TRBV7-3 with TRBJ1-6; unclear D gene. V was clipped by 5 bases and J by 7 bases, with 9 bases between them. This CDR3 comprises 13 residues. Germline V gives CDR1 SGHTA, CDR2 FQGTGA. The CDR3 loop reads CASSPNQNSPLHF. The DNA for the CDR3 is TGTGCCAGCAGCCCTAACCAGAATTCACCCCTCCACTTT.

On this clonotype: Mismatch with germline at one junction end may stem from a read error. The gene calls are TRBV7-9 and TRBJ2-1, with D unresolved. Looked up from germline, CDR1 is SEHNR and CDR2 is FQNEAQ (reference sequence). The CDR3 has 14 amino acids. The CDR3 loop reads CASTDLSSYNERFF. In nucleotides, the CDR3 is TGTGCCAGCACAGACCTGAGCTCCTACAATGAGCGGTTCTTC.

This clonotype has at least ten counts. The CDR3 loop is CASSPGTGANVLTF. The CDR3 nucleotides read TGTGCCAGCAGTCCAGGGACCGGGGCCAACGTCCTGACTTTC. The V and J genes are TRBV6-5 and TRBJ2-6; the D call may be TRBD1 or TRBD2 (5 bases each). The germline V gene has CDR1 MNHEY and CDR2 SVGAGI. The CDR3 has 14 amino acids. V gave up 5 bases and J gave up 4 bases, with 9 bases separating them.

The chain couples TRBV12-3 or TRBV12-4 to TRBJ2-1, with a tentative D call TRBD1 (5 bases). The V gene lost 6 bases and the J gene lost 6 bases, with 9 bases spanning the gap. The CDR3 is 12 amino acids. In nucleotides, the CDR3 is TGTGCCAGCAGATCAGGGTTCAATGAGCAGTTCTTC. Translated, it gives CASRSGFNEQFF.

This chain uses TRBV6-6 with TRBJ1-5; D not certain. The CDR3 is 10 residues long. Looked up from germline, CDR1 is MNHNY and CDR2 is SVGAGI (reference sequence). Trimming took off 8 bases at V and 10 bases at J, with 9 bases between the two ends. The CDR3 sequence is CASGWGPQHF. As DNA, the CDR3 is TGTGCCAGCGGGTGGGGTCCCCAGCATTTT.

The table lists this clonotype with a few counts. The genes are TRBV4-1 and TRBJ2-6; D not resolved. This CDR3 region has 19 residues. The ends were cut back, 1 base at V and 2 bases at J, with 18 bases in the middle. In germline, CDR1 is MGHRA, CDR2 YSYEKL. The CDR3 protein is CASSQGGLLLLPGANVLTF. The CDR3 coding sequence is TGCGCCAGCAGCCAAGGTGGTTTGCTACTGTTACCTGGGGCCAACGTCCTGACTTTC.

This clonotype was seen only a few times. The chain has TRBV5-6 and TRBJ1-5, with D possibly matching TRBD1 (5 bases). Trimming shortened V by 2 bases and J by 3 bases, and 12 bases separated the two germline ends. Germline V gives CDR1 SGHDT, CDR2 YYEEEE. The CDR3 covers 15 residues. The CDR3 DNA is TGTGCCAGCAGCTTAGGAGGGGACTTCAATCAGCCCCAGCATTTT. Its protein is CASSLGGDFNQPQHF.

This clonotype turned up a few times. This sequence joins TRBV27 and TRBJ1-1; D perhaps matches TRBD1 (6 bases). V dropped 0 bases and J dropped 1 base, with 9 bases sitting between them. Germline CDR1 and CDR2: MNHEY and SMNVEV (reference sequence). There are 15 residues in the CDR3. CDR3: CASSLSGGGNTEAFF. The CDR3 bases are TGTGCCAGCAGTTTATCGGGGGGCGGGAACACTGAAGCTTTCTTT.

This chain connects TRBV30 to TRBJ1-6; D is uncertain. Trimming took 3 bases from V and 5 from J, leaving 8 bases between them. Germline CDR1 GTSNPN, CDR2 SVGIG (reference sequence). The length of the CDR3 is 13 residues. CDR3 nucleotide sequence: TGTGCCTGGAGAGGTGGAGATAATTCACCCCTCCACTTT. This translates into CAWRGGDNSPLHF.

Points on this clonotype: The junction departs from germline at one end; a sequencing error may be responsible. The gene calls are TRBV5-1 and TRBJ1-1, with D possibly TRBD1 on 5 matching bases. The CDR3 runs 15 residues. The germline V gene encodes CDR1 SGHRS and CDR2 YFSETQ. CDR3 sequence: CASSPRAGTNTESFF. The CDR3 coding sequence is TGCGCCAGCAGCCCCCGGGCAGGGACGAACACTGAATCTTTCTTT.

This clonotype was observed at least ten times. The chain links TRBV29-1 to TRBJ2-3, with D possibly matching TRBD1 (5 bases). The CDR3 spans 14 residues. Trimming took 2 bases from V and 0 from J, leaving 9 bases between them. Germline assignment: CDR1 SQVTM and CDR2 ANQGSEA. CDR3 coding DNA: TGCAGCGTTGAATGGGGCGGAAGCACAGATACGCAGTATTTT. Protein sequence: CSVEWGGSTDTQYF.

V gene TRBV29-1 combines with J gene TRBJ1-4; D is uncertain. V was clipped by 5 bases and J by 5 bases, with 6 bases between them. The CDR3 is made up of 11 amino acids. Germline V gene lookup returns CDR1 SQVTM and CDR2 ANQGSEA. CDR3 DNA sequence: TGCAGCGTTCAATGGAATGAAAAACTGTTTTTT. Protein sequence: CSVQWNEKLFF.